A single sample gave rise to the 23 T cell receptor beta chains below, sequenced in a study of cytomegalovirus exposure and HLA in healthy donors. With 60 Vbeta and 13 Jbeta primers, the PCR was carried out. Only in-frame clones appear in the TCRdb table, and some are missing; sequencing was by immunoSEQ multiplex PCR. The sample lists around 150,000 clones, approximately 88% occurring once. Sample: PBMCs. The origin of the receptors is a woman aged 18-29 years in good health and CMV-seronegative.

This sequence joins TRBV7-9 and TRBJ1-1; D remains unclear. Germline V gene lookup returns CDR1 SEHNR and CDR2 FQNEAQ (reference sequence). The CDR3 extends over 14 amino acids. V lost 1 base to trimming and J lost 2 bases, with 8 bases between them. The CDR3 region is CASSLGGSNTEAFF. For the CDR3, the DNA is TGTGCCAGCAGCTTAGGAGGTAGCAACACTGAAGCTTTCTTT.

The chain is built from TRBV7-9 and TRBJ1-3; no firm D call. V lost 2 bases, J lost 0 bases, and 14 bases lay in between. This CDR3 comprises 17 residues. Germline loops: CDR1 SEHNR, CDR2 FQNEAQ (reference sequence). In nucleotides, the CDR3 is TGTGCCAGCAGCTTAAGGTCCCAGGTTAGCTCTGGAAACACCATATATTTT. Amino acid sequence: CASSLRSQVSSGNTIYF.

The genes are TRBV15 and TRBJ2-7; 11 bases map to TRBD2. CDR1 and CDR2 (germline): LNHNV, YYDKDF (reference sequence). The CDR3 runs to 18 residues. Losses at the gene ends were 3 bases for V and 7 bases for J; bases not matched to a gene: 17. This chain's CDR3 is CATSSPEGTSGDVWEQYF. CDR3 coding DNA: TGTGCCACCAGCAGCCCAGAGGGGACTAGCGGCGATGTCTGGGAGCAGTACTTC.

The chain is built from TRBV18 and TRBJ2-2; 9 bases align to TRBD1. The CDR3 length is 17 residues. The V segment lost 4 bases and the J segment 4 bases; nucleotides outside the gene matches: 10. Germline V gene sequence: CDR1 KGHSH, CDR2 LQKENI. CDR3: CASSLNPGQGSTGELFF. The CDR3 bases are TGTGCCAGCTCACTCAATCCGGGACAGGGATCCACCGGGGAGCTGTTTTTT.

V gene TRBV5-6 combines with J gene TRBJ1-2, with D hard to call. This CDR3 comprises 13 residues. Germline V CDR1 and CDR2: SGHDT, YYEEEE. V shed 1 base and J shed 9 bases, with 13 bases lying between them. CDR3 residues: CASSLRPRMSYTF. In nucleotides, the CDR3 is TGTGCCAGCAGCTTGCGGCCTAGGATGAGCTACACCTTC.

This clone was recorded only once. J is TRBJ2-3 and V is TRBV7-9, with 7 nucleotides matching TRBD2. Germline CDR1 reads SEHNR; CDR2 reads FQNEAQ (reference sequence). Germline trimming cut 5 bases from V and 0 bases from J; bases unmatched to any gene: 5. This CDR3 comprises 15 residues. CDR3 region: CASSPWTRSTDTQYF. CDR3 sequence (DNA): TGTGCCAGCAGCCCCTGGACTAGGAGCACAGATACGCAGTATTTT.

V is TRBV28 and J is TRBJ2-3; no reliable D call. Germline lookup yields CDR1 MDHEN and CDR2 SYDVKM. V lost 8 bases, J lost 0 bases, and 18 bases lay in between. This CDR3 has 16 residues. The CDR3, as DNA: TGTGCCAGCTCCCCTGAGTTGATTACTAGCACAGATACGCAGTATTTT. Amino acids: CASSPELITSTDTQYF.

The J gene is TRBJ2-2, the V gene TRBV6-4; 10 bases fit TRBD1. The germline gives CDR1 MRHNA, CDR2 SNTAGT. Trimming at V came to 2 bases and at J to 4 bases, leaving 7 bases not matched to a gene. This CDR3 comprises 17 residues. The CDR3 nucleotides are TGTGCCAGCAGTGACCTAGTCGGACAGGGGGGCACCGGGGAGCTGTTTTTT. This encodes CASSDLVGQGGTGELFF.

This clone was seen only once. The chain uses TRBV27 and TRBJ1-1; possible D gene TRBD1, 6 bases. Per the germline V gene, CDR1 is MNHEY and CDR2 is SMNVEV (reference sequence). The V gene lost 3 bases and the J gene lost 0 bases, with 8 bases spanning the gap. The CDR3 contains 14 residues. CDR3 loop: CASSFTGLNTEAFF. Written as DNA, the CDR3 is TGTGCCAGCAGTTTCACAGGGCTGAACACTGAAGCTTTCTTT.

The chain joins TRBV11-3 to TRBJ1-1, with D possibly being TRBD1 (6 bases). The CDR3 has 15 residues. V was shortened by 5 bases and J by 0 bases, with 13 bases between the two germline ends. Germline V gene data show CDR1 as SGHNT and CDR2 as YENEEA. CDR3: CASSVTTGMNTEAFF. In DNA, the CDR3 is TGTGCCAGCAGCGTTACTACAGGGATGAACACTGAAGCTTTCTTT. The variable domain in full, completed from reference TRBV11-3 and TRBJ1-1, reads EAGVVQSPRYKIIEKKQPVAFWCNPISGHNTLYWYLQNLGQGPELLIRYENEEAVDDSQLPKDRFSAERLKGVDSTLKIQPAELGDSAVYLCASSVTTGMNTEAFFGQGTRLTVV.

The rearrangement joins TRBV9 to TRBJ1-2, with D possibly matching TRBD1 (6 bases). This CDR3 comprises 13 residues. Trimming removed 4 bases from V and 2 bases from J, with 9 bases in between. CDR1 and CDR2 (germline): SGDLS, YYNGEE. CDR3 residues: CASSSGQNYGYTF. In DNA, the CDR3 is TGTGCCAGCAGCTCAGGACAGAACTATGGCTACACCTTC. Full variable domain (missing parts from reference TRBV9 and TRBJ1-2): DSGVTQTPKHLITATGQRVTLRCSPRSGDLSVYWYQQSLDQGLQFLIQYYNGEERAKGNILERFSAQQFPDLHSELNLSSLELGDSALYFCASSSGQNYGYTFGSGTRLTVV.

The chain recombines TRBV2 with TRBJ2-4; 13 nucleotides match TRBD2. With V trimmed by 5 bases and J by 0 bases, 7 bases remained unmatched. The CDR3 has 18 amino acids. The germline V gene encodes CDR1 SNHLY and CDR2 FYNNEI. The CDR3 sequence: CASSRTSGGLVAKNIQYF. The CDR3 bases are TGTGCCAGCAGTAGGACTAGCGGGGGCCTCGTAGCCAAAAACATTCAGTACTTC.

This clone has only one observation. J is TRBJ1-5 and V is TRBV28; 12 nucleotides line up with TRBD1. V trimming: 5 bases; J trimming: 6 bases; junction bases outside the gene matches: 11. This CDR3 is built from 17 residues. Germline loops: CDR1 MDHEN, CDR2 SYDVKM. CDR3 DNA: TGTGCCAGCAGTCTCGGGACAGGGGGCGCGAGTTCTCAGCCCCAGCATTTT. It yields the protein CASSLGTGGASSQPQHF.

The chain has TRBV25-1 and TRBJ2-5; D might be TRBD2 (5 bases). V was cut by 4 bases and J by 0 bases, with 9 bases left in between. CDR1 and CDR2 (germline): MGHDK, SYGVNS. This CDR3 is 14 amino acids long. CDR3 region: CASSGGRNQETQYF. CDR3 DNA sequence: TGTGCCAGCAGTGGAGGGAGAAACCAAGAGACCCAGTACTTC.

The rearrangement links TRBV6-5 to TRBJ2-7; weak D call: TRBD2 (6 bases). Germline assignment: CDR1 MNHEY and CDR2 SVGAGI. V was cut by 5 bases and J by 3 bases, with 8 bases left in between. This CDR3 is 12 amino acids long. The CDR3 DNA follows: TGTGCCAGCAGTACGGGGGACTACGAGCAGTACTTC. Amino acids: CASSTGDYEQYF.

This clone was observed a few times. V is TRBV2 and J is TRBJ1-4; D is possibly TRBD1 (6 bases). There are 15 residues in the CDR3. The V gene lost 8 bases and the J gene lost 0 bases, with 13 bases spanning the gap. Germline CDR1 and CDR2: SNHLY and FYNNEI. In DNA, the CDR3 is TGTGCCAGCGTAAGGGACACTTCAACTAATGAAAAACTGTTTTTT. Its translation is CASVRDTSTNEKLFF. Combining the CDR3 with reference TRBV2 and TRBJ1-4 gives the whole variable domain EPEVTQTPSHQVTQMGQEVILRCVPISNHLYFYWYRQILGQKVEFLVSFYNNEISEKSEIFDDQFSVERPDGSNFTLKIRSTKLEDSAMYFCASVRDTSTNEKLFFGSGTQLSVL.

This rearrangement joins TRBV2 to TRBJ1-5, with 8 bases identical to TRBD1. The CDR3 is 14 amino acids. Per germline, CDR1 SNHLY and CDR2 FYNNEI. V lost 1 base, J lost 5 bases, and 1 base stayed unmatched. The CDR3 bases are TGTGCCAGCAGTGAAGGACAGGGGCATCAGCCCCAGCATTTT. It yields the protein CASSEGQGHQPQHF. The variable domain in full, completed from reference TRBV2 and TRBJ1-5, reads EPEVTQTPSHQVTQMGQEVILRCVPISNHLYFYWYRQILGQKVEFLVSFYNNEISEKSEIFDDQFSVERPDGSNFTLKIRSTKLEDSAMYFCASSEGQGHQPQHFGDGTRLSIL.

J is TRBJ1-6 and V is TRBV9, with TRBD1 matching over 8 bases. With 3 bases clipped from V and 5 bases from J, the junction kept 7 bases outside the gene matches. Germline CDR1 reads SGDLS; CDR2 reads YYNGEE. CDR3 length: 16 amino acids. DNA of the CDR3: TGTGCCAGCAGCGCCCAGGACAGGGTTAATAATTCACCCCTCCACTTT. Protein sequence: CASSAQDRVNNSPLHF.

The chain combines TRBV4-1 with TRBJ1-5; 7 bases are shared with TRBD1. This CDR3 is built from 15 residues. From germline, CDR1 is MGHRA and CDR2 YSYEKL. V gave up 4 bases and J gave up 7 bases; unmatched junction bases: 10. CDR3 nucleotides: TGCGCCAGCAGCCGCATACAGGGGAGTGGACAGCCCCAGCATTTT. This gives the protein CASSRIQGSGQPQHF.

This chain connects TRBV19 to TRBJ2-3, with 11 bases fitting TRBD2. Losses at the gene ends were 2 bases for V and 1 base for J; bases not matched to a gene: 8. The CDR3 runs 18 residues. The germline gives CDR1 LNHDA, CDR2 SQIVND (reference sequence). The CDR3 loop is CASSITLAGASRTDTQYF. CDR3 bases: TGTGCCAGTAGTATAACACTAGCGGGGGCCTCACGCACAGATACGCAGTATTTT. The full variable domain, with the rest looked up from reference TRBV19 and TRBJ2-3, is DGGITQSPKYLFRKEGQNVTLSCEQNLNHDAMYWYRQDPGQGLRLIYYSQIVNDFQKGDIAEGYSVSREKKESFPLTVTSAQKNPTAFYLCASSITLAGASRTDTQYFGPGTRLTVL.

This chain connects TRBV7-9 to TRBJ2-1; 12 nucleotides match TRBD2. Germline CDR1 reads SEHNR; CDR2 reads FQNEAQ (reference sequence). The V gene end was trimmed by 5 bases and the J gene end by 6 bases; junction bases not matched to a gene: 5. The CDR3 sequence is 15 residues long. The CDR3 here is CASSPLAGGLNEQFF. The DNA of the CDR3 is TGTGCCAGCAGCCCTCTAGCGGGGGGGCTCAATGAGCAGTTCTTC.

The chain links TRBV28 to TRBJ2-7, with D maybe TRBD2 (6 bases). The CDR3 is 15 amino acids. Germline values: CDR1 MDHEN, CDR2 SYDVKM. Trimming shortened V by 4 bases and J by 3 bases, and 16 bases separated the two germline ends. The CDR3 bases are TGTGCCAGCAGTTCCACGGAGGGGTCCTTCTACGAGCAGTACTTC. Translation: CASSSTEGSFYEQYF.

V usage is TRBV5-1 and J usage is TRBJ2-7, with 12 bases lining up with TRBD1. CDR3 length equals 18 residues. V was clipped by 2 bases and J by 0 bases; unmatched bases: 9. Germline V gene sequence: CDR1 SGHRS, CDR2 YFSETQ. The CDR3 coding sequence is TGCGCCAGCAGCTTAGGGGACAGGGGGCCACTAAGCTCCTACGAGCAGTACTTC. Its translation is CASSLGDRGPLSSYEQYF.